This T cell receptor beta chain was retrieved from a study of T cell responses to AZD1222 COVID-19 vaccine. The repertoire was sequenced with immunoSEQ multiplex PCR; TCRdb's copy has only in-frame clones and lacks some. The data show about 110,000 clones, over 85% seen once. Germline CDR1 LNHDA, CDR2 SQIVND (reference sequence). Trimming removed 5 bases from V and 0 bases from J, with 10 bases in between. There are 14 residues in the CDR3. The chain links TRBV19 to TRBJ1-1; D is undetermined. This specimen was peripheral blood, taken 28 days after the second AZD1222 dose. The receptor's source is an adult who received the AZD1222 COVID-19 vaccine. The CDR3 here is CASSETIMNTEAFF. CDR3 sequence (DNA): TGTGCCAGTAGTGAAACCATCATGAACACTGAAGCTTTCTTT.